The entry below gives a single T cell receptor (beta chain) sequence along with its context. This entry is derived from a study of blood T cell repertoires in COVID-19. Turning to the study itself: The United States, Italy and Spain were the sources of the acute and convalescent COVID-19 samples. The cDNA or gDNA used as material had been derived from T cells, B-cell-depleted T cells, or PBMCs.

CDR3 size: 16 residues. CDR1 and CDR2 from the germline V gene are SNHLY and FYNNEI. V was clipped by 1 base and J by 2 bases, with 9 bases between them. Original processing methods: Nucleated cell counts were estimated from reference gene primer amplification. This table comes from immunoSEQ multiplex PCR, and its TCRdb copy is limited to in-frame clones, with some not included. D and trimming come from the DNA, and the V and J calls and clone size come from that table. The sample holds 150,000 or so clones, around 87% seen once. This receptor was taken from a man older than 75 with acute or convalescent COVID-19. The sequenced sample was peripheral blood. The rearrangement links TRBV2 to TRBJ1-6; no clear D. The CDR3 here is CASSEGGGAYNSPLHF. CDR3 in DNA: TGTGCCAGCAGTGAAGGAGGTGGCGCCTATAATTCACCCCTCCACTTT.